This entry describes one TCR beta chain. Its antigen remains unidentified. Sequence data for DNA of cultured CD4+ T cells were generated by the Oncomine TCR Beta short-read assay. Via MiXCR, TCRdb re-called the PCR reads, giving one row per CDR3 protein. Of over 15,000 distinct CDR3 sequences listed, approximately 81% are singletons. This sample is drawn from a study of vaccination and CD4 T cells after COVID-19. About the study: Controls used CEFX viral epitopes (positive), HIV-1 Nef peptides (negative), or no peptide.

Treatment denoted: roughly 10-day PBMC culture with coronavirus spike peptide pools or control peptides (ViraFEST assay). Any prior SARS-CoV-2 infection was absent in healthy vaccine recipients, as negative nucleocapsid antibodies before and after vaccination showed. J gave up 7 bases and V 1 base, and 9 bases lay outside the gene matches. CDR1 is SEHNR and CDR2 is FQNEAQ in the germline V gene (reference sequence). This CDR3 region has 18 residues. The specimen comprised CD4+ T cells from blood, cultured in vitro, sampled after SARS-CoV-2 vaccination. V and J are TRBV7-9 and TRBJ2-1; 14 bases are a match to TRBD2. This clonotype was obtained from a human donor who received a COVID-19 vaccine. The CDR3 nucleotides read TGTGCCAGCAGCTTAGGGTTCAGCCGACTAGCGGGAGGGAATGAGCAGTTCTTC. As protein: CASSLGFSRLAGGNEQFF. The full variable domain, completed using reference TRBV7-9 and TRBJ2-1, is DTGVSQNPRHKITKRGQNVTFRCDPISEHNRLYWYRQTLGQGPEFLTYFQNEAQLEKSRLLSDRFSAERPKGSFSTLEIQRTEQGDSAMYLCASSLGFSRLAGGNEQFFGPGTRLTVL.